What follows are 6 T cell receptor beta chains derived from one specimen sequenced in a study of technical replicates of blood from several donors. TCRdb's table, derived via immunoSEQ multiplex PCR, lists solely in-frame clones and lacks some. The profile covers some 76,000 clones, with 85% to 95% appearing a single time and under 0.5% taken by the ten largest. The sequenced material came from T cells isolated from PBMCs. The receptors were sampled from a human donor in good health.

The V and J genes are TRBV13 and TRBJ1-1; D is perhaps TRBD1 (6 bases). Deletions cut 4 bases from V and 11 bases from J, with 11 bases between. Germline V CDR1 and CDR2: PRHDT, FYEKMQ (reference sequence). The CDR3 consists of 11 residues. Written as DNA, the CDR3 is TGTGCCAGCAGCTATAATCAGGGGGCTTTCTTT. This translates into CASSYNQGAFF.

V is TRBV10-1 and J is TRBJ1-2; the match to TRBD1 covers 7 bases. CDR3 length: 13 residues. From germline, CDR1 is WNHNN and CDR2 SYGVQD (reference sequence). Germline trimming cut 0 bases from V and 8 bases from J; bases unmatched to any gene: 3. CDR3 nucleotides: TGCGCCAGCAGTGAGTCGTCAGGGGGAGGCTACACCTTC. This sequence encodes CASSESSGGGYTF.

This clone was picked up one time. The rearrangement joins TRBV29-1 to TRBJ2-2; the match to TRBD1 covers 12 bases. The CDR3 extends over 15 amino acids. V shed 3 bases, J shed 4 bases, and the junction held 3 bases outside the gene matches. Germline V CDR1 and CDR2: SQVTM, ANQGSEA. The CDR3: CSVEGQGAFTGELFF. Here the CDR3 DNA reads TGCAGCGTTGAGGGACAGGGGGCGTTCACCGGGGAGCTGTTTTTT.

The V gene is TRBV6-6, the J gene TRBJ2-1; D possibly corresponds to TRBD1 (7 bases). This CDR3 is built from 14 residues. The V end lost 7 bases, the J end lost 8 bases, and 18 bases lay between the germline ends. CDR1 is MNHNY and CDR2 is SVGAGI in the germline V gene (reference sequence). For the CDR3, the DNA is TGTGCCAGCATCCCAGGGGGGTTCCGAGATGAGCAGTTCTTC. It specifies CASIPGGFRDEQFF.

This rearrangement joins TRBV6-5 to TRBJ1-2; D gene ambiguous. The CDR3 spans 13 residues. Trimming left V 2 bases short and J 3 bases short, with 7 bases between. Germline CDR1 MNHEY, CDR2 SVGAGI. CDR3 nucleotides: TGTGCCAGCAGTTACCAGGCCGACTATGGCTACACCTTC. Its translation: CASSYQADYGYTF.

The genes are TRBV14 and TRBJ2-7, with a possible D match to TRBD1 (6 bases). This CDR3 has 14 residues. V was pared by 3 bases and J by 1 base, with 10 bases between. CDR1 and CDR2 (germline): SGHDN, FVKESK. Written as DNA, the CDR3 is TGTGCCAGCAGCCAGGGACAAGGTTCCTACGAGCAGTACTTC. The encoded protein is CASSQGQGSYEQYF.